Sequencing of this TCR beta chain was carried out in a study of cytomegalovirus exposure and HLA in healthy donors. Study-wide results and limits: Being productive about 87% or about 30% of the time was typical of most TCR beta V segments in an earlier analysis. Accounts indicate the classifier identified cytomegalovirus status with strong specificity and sensitivity.

V was clipped by 5 bases and J by 0 bases, with 13 bases between them. From germline, CDR1 is SEHNR and CDR2 FQNEAQ (reference sequence). This CDR3 is built from 16 residues. The count of this clone is one. The target antigen is unknown. Primers: 60 Vbeta forward and 13 Jbeta reverse. Generated by immunoSEQ multiplex PCR, the TCRdb table keeps only in-frame clones and is missing some. The table records 100,000 or so clones, more than 80% of them present only once. The sequencing sample was made of PBMCs. The J gene is TRBJ2-2, the V gene TRBV7-9; possible D gene TRBD1, 6 bases. This clonotype originated in a man aged 18 to 30 in good health and CMV-seronegative. For the CDR3, the DNA is TGTGCCAGCAGCCCGGGGACATACGCGAACACCGGGGAGCTGTTTTTT. This encodes CASSPGTYANTGELFF.